The 5 T cell receptor beta chains below were found in one sample sequenced in a study of beta chain features in type 1 diabetes. The antigens these receptors bind are not known. Study-wide points: All four CD4+ subsets of Type 1 diabetes patients contained TCRB CDR3s that were moderately but significantly shorter.

Expressed TCRB transcripts were sequenced because the entire RNA isolate underwent reverse transcription. Libraries were prepared by immunoSEQ multiplex PCR; TCRdb keeps only in-frame clonotypes and omits some of them. The sample includes nearly 350,000 clones, roughly a tenth of them seen just once. The sequencing sample was made of central memory CD4+ T cells from blood. These receptors were collected from a man aged 30-40 years with type 1 diabetes.

The rearrangement joins TRBV6-5 to TRBJ2-1; TRBD2 aligns across 7 bases. Germline CDR1 MNHEY, CDR2 SVGAGI. The CDR3 has 15 amino acids. V shed 4 bases, J shed 5 bases, and the junction held 8 bases outside the gene matches. The CDR3 coding sequence is TGTGCCAGCAGTTCCTTCCGGGACTACAACAATGAGCAGTTCTTC. Translating gives CASSSFRDYNNEQFF.

This clone showed up just a few times. This chain joins TRBV7-9 and TRBJ2-7, with D hard to call. The germline V gene encodes CDR1 SEHNR and CDR2 FQNEAQ (reference sequence). Trimming cost V 2 bases and J 5 bases, with 7 bases left between them. The CDR3 runs to 12 residues. For the CDR3, the DNA is TGTGCCAGCAGCTTAATCGGCCACGAGCAGTACTTC. Protein: CASSLIGHEQYF. Looking up the rest from reference TRBV7-9 and TRBJ2-7 gives the full variable domain: DTGVSQNPRHKITKRGQNVTFRCDPISEHNRLYWYRQTLGQGPEFLTYFQNEAQLEKSRLLSDRFSAERPKGSFSTLEIQRTEQGDSAMYLCASSLIGHEQYFGPGTRLTVT.

The rearrangement joins TRBV28 to TRBJ1-2; D unclear. CDR1 and CDR2 from the germline V gene are MDHEN and SYDVKM. The CDR3 totals 12 residues. V lost 7 bases and J lost 6, with 12 bases in between. The CDR3 loop is CASTREWDGYTF. DNA for the CDR3: TGTGCCAGCACAAGGGAATGGGATGGCTACACCTTC.

The table lists this clone with a few counts. The chain carries TRBV4-3 and TRBJ2-1; TRBD2 agrees at 7 bases. V lost 0 bases to trimming and J lost 3 bases; unmatched junction nucleotides: 2. Germline-derived CDR1 and CDR2 are LGHNA and YSLEER. The CDR3 totals 15 residues. CDR3 DNA sequence: TGCGCCAGCAGCCAAGAAGGACTAGGCTACAATGAGCAGTTCTTC. Amino acid sequence: CASSQEGLGYNEQFF.

The chain employs TRBV18 and TRBJ1-2; D gene unclear. Germline-derived CDR1 and CDR2 are KGHSH and LQKENI. The CDR3 is made up of 13 amino acids. Trimming stripped 3 bases from V and 4 bases from J, with 9 bases between. The CDR3 loop is CASSPGPIYGYTF. The CDR3 region has the DNA TGTGCCAGCTCACCCGGTCCCATCTATGGCTACACCTTC.